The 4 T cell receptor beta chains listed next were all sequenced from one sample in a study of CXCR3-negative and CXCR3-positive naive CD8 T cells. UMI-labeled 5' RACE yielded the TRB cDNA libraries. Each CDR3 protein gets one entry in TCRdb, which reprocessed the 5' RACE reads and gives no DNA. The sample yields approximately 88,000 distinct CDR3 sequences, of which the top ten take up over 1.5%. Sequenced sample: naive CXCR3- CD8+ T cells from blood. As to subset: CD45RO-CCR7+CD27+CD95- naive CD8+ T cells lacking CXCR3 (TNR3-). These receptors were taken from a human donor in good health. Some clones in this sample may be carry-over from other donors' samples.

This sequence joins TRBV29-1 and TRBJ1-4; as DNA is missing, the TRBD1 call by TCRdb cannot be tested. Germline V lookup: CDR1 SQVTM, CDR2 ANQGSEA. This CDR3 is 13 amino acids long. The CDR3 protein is CSVEGGAGEKLFF.

CDR3: CASSSTLQGINQPQHF. The chain uses TRBV23-1 and TRBJ1-5; TCRdb picks TRBD1, but there is no DNA to check that call. TRBV23-1 is marked as an open reading frame, function uncertain. This CDR3 has 16 residues.

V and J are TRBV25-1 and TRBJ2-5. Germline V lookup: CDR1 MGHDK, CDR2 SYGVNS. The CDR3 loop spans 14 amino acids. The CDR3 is CASSQPGHEETQYF. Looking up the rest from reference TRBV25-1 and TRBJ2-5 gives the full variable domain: EADIYQTPRYLVIGTGKKITLECSQTMGHDKMYWYQQDPGMELHLIHYSYGVNSTEKGDLSSESTVSRIRTEHFPLTLESARPSHTSQYLCASSQPGHEETQYFGPGTRLLVL.

The CDR3: CASSSEGVEQYF. The chain employs TRBV7-9 and TRBJ2-7; TCRdb lists TRBD1, though no DNA is available to test this call. The CDR3 loop spans 12 amino acids. Looked up from germline, CDR1 is SEHNR and CDR2 is FQNEAQ (reference sequence).